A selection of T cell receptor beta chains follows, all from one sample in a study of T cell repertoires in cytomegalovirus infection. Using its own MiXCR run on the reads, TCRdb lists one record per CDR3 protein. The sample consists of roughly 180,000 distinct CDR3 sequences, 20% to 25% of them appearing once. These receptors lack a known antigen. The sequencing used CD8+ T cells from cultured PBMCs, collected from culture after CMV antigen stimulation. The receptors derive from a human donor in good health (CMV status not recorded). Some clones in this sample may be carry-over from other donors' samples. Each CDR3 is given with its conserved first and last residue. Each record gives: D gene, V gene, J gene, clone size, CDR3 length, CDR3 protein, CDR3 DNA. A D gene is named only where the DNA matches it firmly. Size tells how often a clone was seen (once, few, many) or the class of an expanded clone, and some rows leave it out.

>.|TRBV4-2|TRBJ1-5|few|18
CASSQDPSALDSNQPQHF
TGTGCCAGCAGCCAAGATCCTTCCGCCCTAGATAGCAATCAGCCCCAGCATTTT
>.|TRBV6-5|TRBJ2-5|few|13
CASSYNSQETQYF
TGTGCCAGCAGTTACAACAGTCAAGAGACCCAGTACTTC
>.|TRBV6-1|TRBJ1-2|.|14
CASTVRGGRHGYTF
TGTGCCAGTACTGTTCGGGGGGGGCGGCATGGCTACACCTTC
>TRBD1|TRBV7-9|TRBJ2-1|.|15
CASSPTGPSYNEQFF
TGTGCCAGCAGCCCGACAGGGCCTTCCTACAATGAGCAGTTCTTC
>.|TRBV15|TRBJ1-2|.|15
CATSGPPVPGDGYTF
TGTGCCACCAGCGGTCCCCCGGTCCCAGGTGACGGCTACACCTTC
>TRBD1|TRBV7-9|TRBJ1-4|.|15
CASRQGAGTNEKLFF
TGTGCCAGCAGGCAGGGGGCGGGAACTAATGAAAAACTGTTTTTT
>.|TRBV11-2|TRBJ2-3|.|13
CASSAGGLHTQYF
TGTGCCAGCAGCGCTGGGGGGCTGCATACGCAGTATTTT
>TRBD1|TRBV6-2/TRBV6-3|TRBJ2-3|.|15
CASSYNRGRTDTQYF
TGTGCCAGCAGTTATAACAGGGGGCGGACAGATACGCAGTATTTT
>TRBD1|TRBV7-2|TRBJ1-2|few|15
CASTDVGGGAYGYTF
TGTGCCAGCACTGATGTTGGAGGGGGCGCTTACGGCTACACCTTC
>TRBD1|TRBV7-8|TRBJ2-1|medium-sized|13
CASSLNRGNEQFF
TGTGCCAGCAGCTTAAACAGGGGCAATGAGCAGTTCTTC
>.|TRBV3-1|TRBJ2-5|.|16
CASSQDLQGPQETQYF
TGTGCCAGCAGCCAAGATCTTCAGGGCCCGCAAGAGACCCAGTACTTC
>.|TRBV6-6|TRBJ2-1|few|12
CASRLQGSEQFF
TGTGCCAGCAGACTTCAGGGTAGCGAGCAGTTCTTC
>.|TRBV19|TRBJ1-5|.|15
CASSMFRSSNQPQHF
TGTGCCAGTAGTATGTTCAGGTCGAGCAATCAGCCCCAGCATTTT
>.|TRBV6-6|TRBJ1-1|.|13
CASSPGLGTEAFF
TGTGCCAGCAGTCCGGGACTGGGCACTGAAGCTTTCTTT
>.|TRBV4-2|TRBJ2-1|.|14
CASSQEGGGAEQFF
TGTGCCAGCAGCCAAGAAGGTGGTGGTGCTGAGCAGTTCTTC
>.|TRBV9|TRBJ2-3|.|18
CASSSSRNQRAGGDTQYF
TGTGCCAGCAGCTCATCGAGGAATCAGCGAGCCGGTGGGGATACGCAGTATTTT
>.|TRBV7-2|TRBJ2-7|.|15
CASSYLGQPYDEQYF
TGTGCCAGCAGCTACCTCGGACAGCCGTACGATGAGCAGTACTTC
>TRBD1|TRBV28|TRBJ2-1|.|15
CASSSNRGTYNEQFF
TGTGCCAGCAGTTCGAACAGGGGAACCTACAATGAGCAGTTCTTC
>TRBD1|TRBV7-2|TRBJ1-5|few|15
CASSPGQGARQPQHF
TGTGCCAGCAGCCCGGGACAGGGGGCTCGGCAGCCCCAGCATTTT
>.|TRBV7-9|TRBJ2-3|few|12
CASSLMEDTQYF
TGTGCCAGCAGCTTAATGGAAGATACGCAGTATTTT
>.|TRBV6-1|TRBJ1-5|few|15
CASRITGLSNQPQHF
TGTGCCAGCAGAATTACGGGCCTTAGCAATCAGCCCCAGCATTTT
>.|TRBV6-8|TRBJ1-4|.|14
CASSWRGTNEKLFF
TGTGCCAGCAGTTGGAGGGGGACTAATGAAAAACTGTTTTTT
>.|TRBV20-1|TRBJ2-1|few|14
CSAREYREYNEQFF
TGCAGTGCTAGAGAATACAGGGAATACAATGAGCAGTTCTTC
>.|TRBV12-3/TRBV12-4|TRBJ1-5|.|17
CASSPPGGKSINQPQHF
TGTGCCAGCAGTCCCCCGGGTGGCAAGAGCATCAATCAGCCCCAGCATTTT
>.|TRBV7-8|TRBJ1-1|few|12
CASKPGDAEAFF
TGTGCCAGCAAGCCGGGGGACGCTGAAGCTTTCTTT
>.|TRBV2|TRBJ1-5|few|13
CASSETGYQPQHF
TGTGCCAGCAGTGAAACAGGGTATCAGCCCCAGCATTTT
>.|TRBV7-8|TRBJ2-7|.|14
CASSQGTAGYEQYF
TGTGCCAGCAGCCAAGGGACGGCGGGCTACGAGCAGTACTTC
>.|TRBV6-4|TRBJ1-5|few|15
CASSARVGHNQPQHF
TGTGCCAGCAGCGCCCGGGTAGGGCATAATCAGCCCCAGCATTTT
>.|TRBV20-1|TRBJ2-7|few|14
CSARASSHSYEQYF
TGCAGTGCTAGAGCAAGCTCTCACTCCTACGAGCAGTACTTC
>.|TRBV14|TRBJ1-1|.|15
CASSQGGGPFTEAFF
TGTGCCAGCAGCCAAGGCGGGGGGCCGTTCACTGAAGCTTTCTTT
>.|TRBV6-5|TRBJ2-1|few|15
CASSLEPTGYNEQFF
TGTGCCAGCAGTTTGGAACCGACAGGTTACAATGAGCAGTTCTTC
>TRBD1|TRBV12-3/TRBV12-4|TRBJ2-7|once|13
CASSLTGVIEQYF
TGTGCCAGCAGTTTAACAGGGGTGATCGAGCAGTACTTC
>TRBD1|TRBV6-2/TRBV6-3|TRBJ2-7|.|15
CASSFTPGQVYEQYF
TGTGCCAGCAGTTTCACTCCGGGACAGGTCTACGAGCAGTACTTC
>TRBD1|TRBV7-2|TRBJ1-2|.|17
CASSLSPSGGSNYGYTF
TGTGCCAGCAGCTTATCGCCTTCAGGGGGCTCTAACTATGGCTACACCTTC
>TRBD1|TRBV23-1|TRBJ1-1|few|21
CASSQSIKTGKQRKGNTEAFF
TGCGCCAGCAGTCAATCGATAAAGACAGGGAAACAACGGAAGGGGAACACTGAAGCTTTCTTT
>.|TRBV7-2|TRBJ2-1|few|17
CASSLILDKGHQRGQFF
TGTGCCAGCAGCTTAATCTTGGACAAAGGCCATCAAAGGGGGCAGTTCTTC
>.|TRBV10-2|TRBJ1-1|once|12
CASSDSGEEAFF
TGCGCCAGCAGTGATAGTGGCGAAGAAGCTTTCTTT
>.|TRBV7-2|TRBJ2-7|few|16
CASSQPPQGFPYEQYF
TGTGCCAGCAGCCAACCCCCCCAGGGATTCCCCTACGAGCAGTACTTC
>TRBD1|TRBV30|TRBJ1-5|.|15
CAWSLGQGIAQPQHF
TGTGCCTGGAGTCTGGGACAGGGGATCGCTCAGCCCCAGCATTTT
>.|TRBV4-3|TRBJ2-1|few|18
CASSQGLFGREDGNEQFF
TGCGCCAGCAGCCAAGGACTTTTTGGCAGGGAGGACGGCAATGAGCAGTTCTTC
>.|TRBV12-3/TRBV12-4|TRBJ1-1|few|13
CASSGGANTEAFF
TGTGCCAGCAGCGGGGGGGCAAACACTGAAGCTTTCTTT
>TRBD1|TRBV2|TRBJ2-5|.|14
CASNEGQGDETQYF
TGTGCCAGCAACGAGGGACAGGGTGATGAGACCCAGTACTTC
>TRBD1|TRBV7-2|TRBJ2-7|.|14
CASTQRDRDYEQYF
TGTGCCAGCACCCAAAGGGACAGGGACTACGAGCAGTACTTC